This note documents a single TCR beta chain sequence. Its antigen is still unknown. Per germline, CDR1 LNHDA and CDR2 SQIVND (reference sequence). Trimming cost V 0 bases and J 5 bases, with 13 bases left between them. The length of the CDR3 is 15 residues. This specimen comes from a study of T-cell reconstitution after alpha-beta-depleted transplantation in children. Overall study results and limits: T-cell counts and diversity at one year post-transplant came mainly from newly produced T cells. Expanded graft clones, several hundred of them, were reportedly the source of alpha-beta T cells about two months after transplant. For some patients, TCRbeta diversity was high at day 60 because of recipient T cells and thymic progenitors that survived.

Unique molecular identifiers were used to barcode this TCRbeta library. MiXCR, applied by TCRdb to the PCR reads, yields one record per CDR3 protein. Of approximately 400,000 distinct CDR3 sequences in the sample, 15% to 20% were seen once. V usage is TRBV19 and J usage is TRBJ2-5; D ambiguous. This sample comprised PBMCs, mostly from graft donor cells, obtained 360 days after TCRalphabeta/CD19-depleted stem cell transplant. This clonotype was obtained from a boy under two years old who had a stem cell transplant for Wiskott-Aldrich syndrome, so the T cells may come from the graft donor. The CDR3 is CASSIDGPRAETQYF. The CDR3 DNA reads TGTGCCAGTAGTATAGATGGACCCCGTGCGGAGACCCAGTACTTC.